These 29 T cell receptor beta chains came from one sample sequenced in a study of beta chain features in type 1 diabetes. Sequencing targeted expressed TCRB transcripts, as all isolated RNA had been reverse transcribed. Assay: immunoSEQ multiplex PCR; the TCRdb copy retains only in-frame clones and omits some. The sample consists of about 360,000 clones, roughly an eighth of them appearing once. The sample consisted of naive CD4+ T cells from blood. The receptors originated from a man between 18 and 29 years old in good health.

This clone was observed a few times. The chain joins TRBV27 to TRBJ2-1, with TRBD2 matching over 8 bases. The V segment lost 3 bases and the J segment 2 bases; nucleotides outside the gene matches: 3. This CDR3 spans 15 amino acids. Germline CDR1 reads MNHEY; CDR2 reads SMNVEV (reference sequence). CDR3 amino acids: CASSFGGAAYNEQFF. The CDR3 DNA is TGTGCCAGCAGTTTCGGGGGGGCCGCCTACAATGAGCAGTTCTTC.

This clone showed up just a few times. This chain connects TRBV7-6 to TRBJ2-1; D is possibly TRBD2 (6 bases). This CDR3 contains 15 residues. Trimming removed 5 bases from V and 0 bases from J, with 11 bases in between. The germline V gene encodes CDR1 SGHVS and CDR2 FNYEAQ. CDR3 amino acids: CASSPGRSSYNEQFF. The DNA for the CDR3 is TGTGCCAGCAGCCCCGGGAGAAGCTCCTACAATGAGCAGTTCTTC.

The rearrangement links TRBV28 to TRBJ1-2, with 7 bases matching TRBD1. The CDR3 consists of 13 residues. Germline CDR1 reads MDHEN; CDR2 reads SYDVKM. V gave up 9 bases and J gave up 4 bases; unmatched junction bases: 8. The chain's CDR3 is CASGTGAAYGYTF. CDR3 coding DNA: TGTGCCAGTGGAACAGGGGCGGCCTATGGCTACACCTTC.

The V call is TRBV4-2, the J call TRBJ2-5; TRBD2 matches 11 bases. The germline V gene has CDR1 LGHNA and CDR2 YNFKEQ. CDR3 length: 17 amino acids. V dropped 1 base and J dropped 2; count of bases not matched to a gene: 6. The CDR3 coding sequence is TGTGCCAGCAGCCAAGTCCCCGCTAGCGGGAGGCAAGAGACCCAGTACTTC. Translating it yields CASSQVPASGRQETQYF.

J is TRBJ2-1 and V is TRBV4-2; 10 bases match TRBD1. V trimming: 5 bases; J trimming: 2 bases; junction bases outside the gene matches: 6. Looked up from germline, CDR1 is LGHNA and CDR2 is YNFKEQ. This CDR3 has 16 residues. The CDR3 region has the DNA TGTGCCAGCAGCAGTCGAGGACAGGGGGCCTACAATGAGCAGTTCTTC. Its translation is CASSSRGQGAYNEQFF.

This clone was counted between two and nine times. V and J are TRBV9 and TRBJ2-2; tentatively, D is TRBD2 (7 bases). Trimming took 2 bases from V and 1 from J, leaving 12 bases between them. The CDR3 runs to 16 residues. Germline V gene sequence: CDR1 SGDLS, CDR2 YYNGEE. The chain's CDR3 is CASSVEGGKNTGELFF. The CDR3 DNA reads as TGTGCCAGCAGCGTTGAGGGGGGGAAGAACACCGGGGAGCTGTTTTTT.

The gene calls are TRBV29-1 and TRBJ1-1; D ambiguous. This CDR3 is built from 13 residues. V was clipped by 4 bases and J by 1 base, with 10 bases between them. Germline CDR1 is SQVTM and CDR2 is ANQGSEA. The CDR3 loop is CSVGVGGNTEAFF. The CDR3 DNA sequence: TGCAGCGTTGGGGTAGGAGGGAACACTGAAGCTTTCTTT. Drawing the rest from reference TRBV29-1 and TRBJ1-1, the complete variable domain is SAVISQKPSRDICQRGTSLTIQCQVDSQVTMMFWYRQQPGQSLTLIATANQGSEATYESGFVIDKFPISRPNLTFSTLTVSNMSPEDSSIYLCSVGVGGNTEAFFGQGTRLTVV.

This clone has a handful of counts. The chain has TRBV30 and TRBJ1-3; perhaps TRBD1 as D (5 bases). V lost 0 bases to trimming and J lost 1 base, with 10 bases between them. The CDR3 spans 15 residues. Germline V lookup: CDR1 GTSNPN, CDR2 SVGIG (reference sequence). CDR3 amino acids: CAWSVLRASGNTIYF. CDR3 coding DNA: TGTGCCTGGAGTGTACTCAGGGCATCTGGAAACACCATATATTTT.

This clone was seen a few times. This same CDR3 is encoded by further DNA sequences in the sample. This chain connects TRBV20-1 to TRBJ2-1; D perhaps matches TRBD2 (6 bases). Germline-derived CDR1 and CDR2 are DFQATT and SNEGSKA (reference sequence). V was trimmed by 6 bases and J by 4 bases, leaving 7 bases between them. This CDR3 comprises 11 residues. CDR3 loop: CSASGYNEQFF. The CDR3 DNA reads TGCAGTGCGAGCGGGTACAATGAGCAGTTCTTC.

The chain links TRBV19 to TRBJ2-2, with D unclear. This CDR3 spans 15 amino acids. V was cut by 6 bases and J by 7 bases, with 18 bases left in between. CDR1 LNHDA and CDR2 SQIVND come from the germline V gene (reference sequence). The CDR3 DNA reads TGTGCCAGTAGCTTCTACGGCTCGGGTGGCGGGGAGCTGTTTTTT. Amino acid sequence: CASSFYGSGGGELFF.

This clone showed up just a few times. The CDR3 region has the DNA TGCGCCAGCAGCCAAGACACTACCCCATACAATGAGCAGTTCTTC. It specifies CASSQDTTPYNEQFF. V usage is TRBV4-3 and J usage is TRBJ2-1; D unclear. Trimming took 0 bases from V and 4 from J, leaving 10 bases between them. The CDR3 is made up of 15 amino acids. The germline V gene encodes CDR1 LGHNA and CDR2 YSLEER.

This chain connects TRBV9 to TRBJ2-3; a possible D gene is TRBD2 (6 bases). Germline V CDR1 and CDR2: SGDLS, YYNGEE. The CDR3 length is 15 residues. The germline V and J ends were trimmed by 0 bases and 3 bases, with 11 bases remaining between them. This CDR3 is CASSVGVAETDTQYF. The CDR3, as DNA: TGTGCCAGCAGCGTAGGGGTAGCGGAGACAGATACGCAGTATTTT.

Only a few counts were recorded for this clone. The J gene is TRBJ2-5, the V gene TRBV7-9; 10 bases are shared with TRBD1. Gene TRBJ2-7 matches the end of the DNA better, so the J call may be wrong. Germline lookup yields CDR1 SEHNR and CDR2 FQNEAQ (reference sequence). The CDR3 is 15 residues long. CDR3 residues: CASTSPDRGVYEQYF. CDR3 bases: TGTGCCAGCACCTCCCCGGACAGGGGGGTGTACGAGCAGTACTTC.

V gene TRBV11-1 combines with J gene TRBJ1-2, with a weak D call TRBD1 (5 bases). CDR1 is SGHAT and CDR2 is FQDESV in the germline V gene (reference sequence). V was cut by 4 bases and J by 8 bases, with 23 bases left in between. The CDR3 is made up of 16 amino acids. In DNA, the CDR3 is TGTGCCAGCAGCTCTATCCCGGGCCCAAAGGGGCGAGGCTACACCTTC. The encoded protein is CASSSIPGPKGRGYTF.

The chain is built from TRBV7-2 and TRBJ2-1; 8 bases fit TRBD2. Germline assignment: CDR1 SGHTA and CDR2 FQGNSA. This CDR3 spans 15 amino acids. After removal of 4 bases from V and 7 bases from J, the junction contained 9 bases not matched to a gene. The chain's CDR3 is CASSSVPSGRNEQFF. CDR3 DNA: TGTGCCAGCAGCTCCGTACCCAGCGGGAGAAATGAGCAGTTCTTC.

This clone showed up just a few times. The chain carries TRBV2 and TRBJ2-2; possibly TRBD2 for D (5 bases). The CDR3 extends over 14 amino acids. The ends were cut back, 3 bases at V and 4 bases at J, with 9 bases in the middle. CDR1 and CDR2 from the germline V gene are SNHLY and FYNNEI. CDR3 DNA sequence: TGTGCCAGCAGTGACTTAGGGAGCACCGGGGAGCTGTTTTTT. Protein: CASSDLGSTGELFF. Looking up the rest from reference TRBV2 and TRBJ2-2 gives the full variable domain: EPEVTQTPSHQVTQMGQEVILRCVPISNHLYFYWYRQILGQKVEFLVSFYNNEISEKSEIFDDQFSVERPDGSNFTLKIRSTKLEDSAMYFCASSDLGSTGELFFGEGSRLTVL.

The chain recombines TRBV28 with TRBJ2-3, with D maybe TRBD2 (5 bases). Trimming left V 5 bases short and J 1 base short, with 10 bases between. There are 14 residues in the CDR3. Germline-derived CDR1 and CDR2 are MDHEN and SYDVKM. The CDR3 bases are TGTGCCAGCAGTCTCCAAGCGGGCACAGATACGCAGTATTTT. Translating it yields CASSLQAGTDTQYF.

The chain links TRBV7-9 to TRBJ1-1; D is unclear. This CDR3 is 12 amino acids long. Trimming pared 1 base from V and 13 bases from J, leaving 13 bases between. CDR1 and CDR2 from the germline V gene are SEHNR and FQNEAQ (reference sequence). As DNA, the CDR3 is TGTGCCAGCAGCTTAGAGACGGTCGGAGGTTTCTTT. Protein: CASSLETVGGFF.

This chain uses TRBV29-1 with TRBJ2-5; D not resolved. Germline assignment: CDR1 SQVTM and CDR2 ANQGSEA. Trimming left V 4 bases short and J 2 bases short, with 8 bases between. This CDR3 has 12 amino acids. The CDR3 reads CSVGYRQETQYF. The CDR3 region has the DNA TGCAGCGTTGGTTATAGACAAGAGACCCAGTACTTC.

J is TRBJ2-5 and V is TRBV5-1, with D possibly matching TRBD2 (5 bases). Germline V gives CDR1 SGHRS, CDR2 YFSETQ. With 1 base removed from V and 5 bases from J, the gap between germline ends came to 12 bases. The CDR3 spans 14 residues. As DNA, the CDR3 is TGCGCCAGCAGCTTGTTCCAGGAGGAGGAGACCCAGTACTTC. Translating it yields CASSLFQEEETQYF.

This chain connects TRBV5-1 to TRBJ2-1; TRBD1 aligns across 8 bases. Germline loops: CDR1 SGHRS, CDR2 YFSETQ. V shed 5 bases and J 5 bases; nucleotides not matched to a gene: 6. The CDR3 spans 14 residues. This CDR3 reads CASRDQGANNEQFF. In nucleotides, the CDR3 is TGCGCCAGCAGAGACCAGGGGGCGAACAATGAGCAGTTCTTC.

This clone turned up a few times. This chain connects TRBV19 to TRBJ1-1; no firm D call. The length of the CDR3 is 11 residues. Germline assignment: CDR1 LNHDA and CDR2 SQIVND (reference sequence). Trimming cost V 11 bases and J 6 bases, with 13 bases left between them. The CDR3 loop reads CASAESAEAFF. The CDR3 nucleotides are TGTGCCTCGGCCGAGAGCGCTGAAGCTTTCTTT.

This clone has only a few counts. V is TRBV30 and J is TRBJ1-2; D not resolved. V shed 0 bases and J shed 5 bases, with 7 bases lying between them. Germline assignment: CDR1 GTSNPN and CDR2 SVGIG (reference sequence). CDR3 size: 12 residues. In DNA, the CDR3 is TGTGCCTGGAGTGTACAGTCGTATGGCTACACCTTC. This codes for CAWSVQSYGYTF.

The CDR3 DNA follows: TGTGCCAGTAGTCCTAGCGGCCAAGAGACCCAGTACTTC. Translation: CASSPSGQETQYF. The chain links TRBV19 to TRBJ2-5; 7 bases map to TRBD2. Germline assignment: CDR1 LNHDA and CDR2 SQIVND (reference sequence). V gave up 5 bases and J gave up 1 base; unmatched junction bases: 1. This CDR3 contains 13 residues.

The V gene is TRBV11-3, the J gene TRBJ2-1; 8 positions agree with TRBD2. CDR3 length equals 15 residues. V gave up 4 bases and J gave up 4 bases; unmatched junction bases: 6. Germline CDR1 SGHNT, CDR2 YENEEA. CDR3 loop: CASSSGLAAYNEQFF. CDR3 nucleotides: TGTGCCAGCAGCTCCGGACTAGCAGCTTACAATGAGCAGTTCTTC. Full variable domain (missing parts from reference TRBV11-3 and TRBJ2-1): EAGVVQSPRYKIIEKKQPVAFWCNPISGHNTLYWYLQNLGQGPELLIRYENEEAVDDSQLPKDRFSAERLKGVDSTLKIQPAELGDSAVYLCASSSGLAAYNEQFFGPGTRLTVL.

This sequence joins TRBV29-1 and TRBJ1-2, with D perhaps matching TRBD1 (5 bases). CDR1 and CDR2 from the germline V gene are SQVTM and ANQGSEA. V lost 7 bases and J 5 bases, leaving 11 bases between the germline ends. The CDR3 has 11 residues. CDR3 amino acids: CSDRSGYGYTF. The CDR3 DNA is TGCAGCGACCGATCAGGGTATGGCTACACCTTC.

The gene calls are TRBV4-2 and TRBJ1-1; 8 bases align to TRBD1. CDR3 size: 14 residues. The V gene's germline CDR1 is LGHNA and CDR2 YNFKEQ. With 7 bases clipped from V and 3 bases from J, the junction kept 7 bases outside the gene matches. The CDR3 nucleotides are TGTGCCAGCAACCCGGCGGACAGGGACACTGAAGCTTTCTTT. Amino acids: CASNPADRDTEAFF.

There are a few counts of this clone. The chain couples TRBV29-1 to TRBJ1-2; 9 positions agree with TRBD1. This CDR3 spans 13 amino acids. Germline V gene lookup returns CDR1 SQVTM and CDR2 ANQGSEA. V was pared by 3 bases and J by 7 bases, with 6 bases of the junction left unmatched. CDR3 residues: CSVDSQGAGGYTF. The CDR3 DNA sequence: TGCAGCGTTGATTCACAGGGGGCAGGTGGCTACACCTTC.

The chain employs TRBV30 and TRBJ2-1; maybe TRBD1 (5 bases). CDR1 and CDR2 (germline): GTSNPN, SVGIG (reference sequence). Trimming cost V 4 bases and J 6 bases, with 10 bases left between them. The CDR3 length is 12 residues. CDR3: CAWTRQSNEQFF. The CDR3 coding sequence is TGTGCCTGGACCCGACAGTCCAATGAGCAGTTCTTC.